Below are 12 T cell receptor beta chains sequenced from a single sample in a study of blood T cell repertoires in COVID-19. TCRdb's table, derived via immunoSEQ multiplex PCR, lists solely in-frame clones and lacks some. The table lists about 310,000 clones, about nine tenths of them singletons. The sequencing sample was made of peripheral blood. The origin of the receptors is a man in his fifties with active or convalescent COVID-19.

The chain links TRBV7-9 to TRBJ2-3; TRBD2 matches at 12 bases. CDR1 is SEHNR, CDR2 FQNEAQ, per germline (reference sequence). The CDR3 totals 16 residues. With 5 bases clipped from V and 1 base from J, the junction kept 4 bases outside the gene matches. The CDR3 reads CASSPWTSGGTDTQYF. The CDR3 DNA follows: TGTGCCAGCAGCCCGTGGACTAGCGGGGGCACAGATACGCAGTATTTT.

The J gene is TRBJ2-3, the V gene TRBV5-1; D not certain. This CDR3 is built from 13 residues. Trimming cost V 5 bases and J 3 bases, with 10 bases left between them. Germline CDR1 SGHRS, CDR2 YFSETQ. The CDR3 nucleotides read TGCGCCAGCAGTCCCTGGGCAACAGATACGCAGTATTTT. It specifies CASSPWATDTQYF.

This clone was recorded once. The chain recombines TRBV5-4 with TRBJ1-6, with 7 bases aligning to TRBD1. Germline CDR1 and CDR2: SGHNT and YYREEE (reference sequence). The CDR3 runs to 17 residues. The trim removed 0 bases at V and 5 bases at J, leaving 8 bases unmatched. Here the CDR3 reads CASSLGSGTANNSPLHF. The CDR3 DNA is TGTGCCAGCAGCTTGGGATCCGGGACAGCGAATAATTCACCCCTCCACTTT. Using reference TRBV5-4 and TRBJ1-6 for the parts outside the CDR3, the full variable domain is ETGVTQSPTHLIKTRGQQVTLRCSSQSGHNTVSWYQQALGQGPQFIFQYYREEENGRGNFPPRFSGLQFPNYSSELNVNALELDDSALYLCASSLGSGTANNSPLHFGNGTRLTVT.

The chain joins TRBV11-2 to TRBJ2-1; TRBD2 matches 8 bases. CDR3 size: 17 residues. V dropped 4 bases and J dropped 1; count of bases not matched to a gene: 9. Per germline, CDR1 SGHAT and CDR2 FQNNGV. As DNA, the CDR3 is TGTGCCAGCAGCTCCGGGCCCAGCGGGAGTTCCTACAATGAGCAGTTCTTC. This encodes CASSSGPSGSSYNEQFF.

The chain carries TRBV6-6 and TRBJ1-4; no firm D call. Trimming left V 0 bases short and J 4 bases short, with 6 bases between. This CDR3 contains 14 residues. In germline, CDR1 is MNHNY, CDR2 SVGAGI (reference sequence). The CDR3 reads CASSYSQNNEKLFF. The CDR3 DNA is TGTGCCAGCAGTTACTCACAGAATAATGAAAAACTGTTTTTT.

The genes are TRBV18 and TRBJ2-5, with 8 bases aligning to TRBD2. After removal of 3 bases from V and 1 base from J, the junction contained 7 bases not matched to a gene. The length of the CDR3 is 16 residues. The germline gives CDR1 KGHSH, CDR2 LQKENI. The CDR3 DNA reads TGTGCCAGCTCACCCTTTGCGGGGGGCCCCCAAGAGACCCAGTACTTC. Encoded protein: CASSPFAGGPQETQYF.

The J gene is TRBJ1-3, the V gene TRBV6-1, with D possibly being TRBD1 (6 bases). This CDR3 comprises 16 residues. The germline V gene has CDR1 MNHNS and CDR2 SASEGT. Trimming removed 4 bases at V and 1 base at J, with 14 bases between. The CDR3 DNA sequence: TGTGCCAGCAGTGGGTACCCTCAGGGGTCTGGAAACACCATATATTTT. Amino acid sequence: CASSGYPQGSGNTIYF.

This clone was observed a handful of times. The V and J genes are TRBV3-1 (or the pseudogene TRBV3-2) and TRBJ1-1; D is ambiguous. Germline V CDR1 and CDR2: LGHDT, YNNKEL (reference sequence). Trimming stripped 0 bases from V and 5 bases from J, with 10 bases between. This CDR3 is built from 14 residues. As DNA, the CDR3 is TGTGCCAGCAGCCAAGAGCGGGGTCGGACTGAAGCTTTCTTT. Protein: CASSQERGRTEAFF.

The genes are TRBV11-2 and TRBJ2-3; maybe TRBD1 (6 bases). V was pared by 0 bases and J by 8 bases, with 12 bases between. The germline V gene encodes CDR1 SGHAT and CDR2 FQNNGV. The CDR3 length is 14 residues. As DNA, the CDR3 is TGTGCCAGCAGCTTAGACAGGGGTGGAGGTACGCAGTATTTT. Amino acid sequence: CASSLDRGGGTQYF.

The V and J genes are TRBV4-1 and TRBJ2-5; 9 bases align to TRBD2. The CDR3 is 15 amino acids. Germline CDR1 MGHRA, CDR2 YSYEKL. The V segment lost 4 bases and the J segment 6 bases; nucleotides outside the gene matches: 9. This CDR3 is CASSRLPGTSKTQYF. In nucleotides, the CDR3 is TGCGCCAGCAGCCGCCTCCCCGGGACTAGCAAGACCCAGTACTTC.

This clone turned up a few times. V gene TRBV7-8 combines with J gene TRBJ1-4; 7 bases agree with TRBD1. V lost 1 base to trimming and J lost 14 bases; unmatched junction nucleotides: 13. Looked up from germline, CDR1 is SGHVS and CDR2 is FQNEAQ. The CDR3 has 15 amino acids. The CDR3 loop is CASSLVGGSDLGLFF. For the CDR3, the DNA is TGTGCCAGCAGCTTAGTAGGGGGCTCGGATTTGGGTCTGTTTTTT.

The chain employs TRBV7-2 and TRBJ2-3; perhaps TRBD2 as D (6 bases). From germline, CDR1 is SGHTA and CDR2 FQGNSA. V was clipped by 1 base and J by 3 bases, with 14 bases between them. This CDR3 region has 16 residues. The CDR3 nucleotides read TGTGCCAGCAGCTTAGAAGGTGGCGGGGTGACAGATACGCAGTATTTT. It specifies CASSLEGGGVTDTQYF.